A selection of T cell receptor beta chains follows, all from one sample in a study of shared clonotypes between healthy human individuals. The table came from immunoSEQ multiplex PCR; TCRdb's copy has only in-frame clones and leaves some out. This repertoire shows 550,000 to 750,000 clones, 90% to 95% found once; its top ten account for nearly 25%. Material: naive CD8+ T cells sorted from blood. These receptors all stem from a man aged 25-45 years in good health. Each CDR3 is given without its conserved first and last residue.

v_gene,j_gene,CDR3aa
TRBV27,TRBJ1-4,ASSLRQLTNEKLF
TRBV5-1,TRBJ1-1,ASSSDTTEAF
TRBV7-8,TRBJ1-5,ASSFRTGGNQPQH
TRBV11-2,TRBJ1-2,ASSLALPGYT
TRBV11-2,TRBJ2-7,ASSRSRDGSREQY
TRBV7-9,TRBJ2-5,ASSRDGPWY
TRBV20-1,TRBJ1-2,SAGTGGYT
TRBV28,TRBJ2-3,ASSFLASGSEDTQY
TRBV9,TRBJ2-3,ASSAGSSSTDTQY
TRBV7-6,TRBJ2-7,ASSTPLHGTESSYEQY
TRBV9,TRBJ1-1,ASSVITEAF
TRBV11-2,TRBJ1-4,ASSLESNEKLF
TRBV14,TRBJ2-7,ASSQGSGGAYEQY
TRBV10-3,TRBJ2-7,AISPTLGTEQY
TRBV7-9,TRBJ2-7,ASSLHPMNEQY
TRBV2,TRBJ2-2,ASSDSGRNTGELF
TRBV6-1,TRBJ2-3,ASSEPSGGTDTQY
TRBV2,TRBJ2-4,ASSDGFHIQY
TRBV28,TRBJ2-2,ASSVTDSPNTGELF
TRBV19,TRBJ2-1,ASSIGGLAGRRSSYNEQF
TRBV2,TRBJ2-3,ASSRLVTDTQY
TRBV2,TRBJ2-3,ASSEGRGSTDTQY
TRBV7-2,TRBJ2-7,ASSDRDRGYEQY
TRBV28,TRBJ2-7,AKPPGQDDYEQY
TRBV12-5,TRBJ2-2,ASGPVPGGELF
TRBV4-1,TRBJ2-7,ASSQGEGTPFYEQY
TRBV4-1,TRBJ2-7,ASSRLAEGTAYEQY
TRBV28,TRBJ2-7,ASSSTDSLWVSYEQY
TRBV6-6,TRBJ2-7,ASSLRAGQNYEQY
TRBV7-9,TRBJ2-7,ASSLLNREEQY
TRBV7-9,TRBJ1-2,ASSLVQIPTA
TRBV12-5,TRBJ2-5,ASGSGIGVQETQY
TRBV9,TRBJ2-1,ASSANNEQF
TRBV30,TRBJ2-5,AWSVQGTEYWETQY
TRBV7-8,TRBJ2-3,ASSLSLWRTDTQY
TRBV2,TRBJ1-4,ASRPLPTRTATNEKLF
TRBV19,TRBJ2-3,ASSIRTVRSTDTQY
TRBV11-2,TRBJ2-1,ASSHRDYRPEQF
TRBV28,TRBJ2-1,ASSFGGSSYNEQF
TRBV7-9,TRBJ2-1,ASSLVGGYNEQF
TRBV5-1,TRBJ2-1,ASTGGGEQF
TRBV5-4,TRBJ2-7,ASSLSPELGSYEQY
TRBV10-2,TRBJ2-1,ASGDRIWDEQF
TRBV4-3,TRBJ2-7,ASSQAFAGGPYEQY
TRBV7-6,TRBJ2-3,ASSLDAPTTRADTQY
TRBV5-6,TRBJ2-1,ASSLGGGPDNEQF
TRBV15,TRBJ2-7,ATSRDIYGLEVPYEQY
TRBV7-8,TRBJ2-1,ASSFSGTADNEQF
TRBV27,TRBJ2-1,ASSLSAIGEQF
TRBV2,TRBJ2-1,ASSDTRLGSTEQF
TRBV18,TRBJ2-5,ASSVAEGGLETQY
TRBV14,TRBJ2-1,ASSQDYRSGGQF
TRBV7-9,TRBJ2-3,ASSLEDSTDTQY
TRBV29-1,TRBJ2-7,SVFTGGAPYEQY
TRBV19,TRBJ2-7,ASSMGRLYEQY
TRBV9,TRBJ2-3,ASSVGGRGTDTQY
TRBV9,TRBJ2-7,ASSVGGTDLYEQY
TRBV29-1,TRBJ1-1,SVENRAVFMNTEAF
TRBV29-1,TRBJ1-2,SVGRTGPYGYT